A selection of T cell receptor beta chains follows, all from one sample in a study of T cell clones after liver transplantation. Only in-frame clones appear in the TCRdb table, and some are missing; sequencing was by immunoSEQ multiplex PCR. The sample lists about 75,000 clones, over 85% occurring once. Material: CD4+ T cells from blood, obtained before liver transplant. The receptors here all came from a human donor who received a liver transplant. CDR3s include the opening cysteine and the closing phenylalanine or tryptophan. D genes are given only for firm matches. Not all rows give a size; the values are once, few, many and, for expanded clones, a class.

size	V	D	J	DNA	CDR3
-	TRBV2	-	TRBJ2-7	TGTGCCAGCAGTGAATACGAGCAGTACTTC	CASSEYEQYF
-	TRBV6-5	-	TRBJ1-4	TGTGCCAGCAAAAGGCCGGGGGTCGTTGAAAAACTGTTTTTT	CASKRPGVVEKLFF
once	TRBV28	TRBD1	TRBJ1-2	TGTGCCAGCAGTGGATCGGGACAGGGGAGCATGGGGGGTGGCTACACCTTC	CASSGSGQGSMGGGYTF
few	TRBV7-2	TRBD2	TRBJ2-5	TGTGCCAGCAGCACCTACGGCCGCGGGAGGGCCCGGGTGGAGACCCAGTACTTC	CASSTYGRGRARVETQYF
-	TRBV5-1	-	TRBJ1-2	TGCGCCAGCAGCTCCGACTCGAGTTCGGGCTACACCTTC	CASSSDSSSGYTF
-	TRBV2	-	TRBJ2-1	TGTGCCAGCGGGAGGGGGACCACCTCCTACAATGAGCAGTTCTTC	CASGRGTTSYNEQFF
-	TRBV6-1	-	TRBJ1-2	TGTGCCAGCAGTGTAAGTTTGGCAGGCGGTTATGGCTACACCTTC	CASSVSLAGGYGYTF
once	TRBV5-4	-	TRBJ1-3	TGTGCCAGCAGCTTGGACATCTCTGGAAACACCATATATTTT	CASSLDISGNTIYF
-	TRBV29-1	TRBD2	TRBJ2-5	TGCAGCGTCAAACTCCCGGGAGGAAAAGAGACCCAGTACTTC	CSVKLPGGKETQYF
-	TRBV7-9	-	TRBJ1-2	TGTGCCAGCAGCTTAGCCCTCACAGATGGCTACACCTTC	CASSLALTDGYTF